The rows below give T cell receptor beta chains drawn from one sample of a study of cytomegalovirus exposure and HLA in healthy donors. Clones were read by immunoSEQ multiplex PCR, and TCRdb kept only the in-frame ones, dropping some. This sample has approximately 150,000 clones, with over 70% found just once. The specimen sequenced was PBMCs. The receptors were sampled from a woman between 35 and 50 years old in good health and CMV-seronegative. CDR3s include the opening cysteine and the closing phenylalanine or tryptophan. Each record gives: J gene, D gene, V gene, CDR3 length, clone size, CDR3 DNA, CDR3 protein. D genes are given only for firm matches. Clone size appears in some rows only: once, few, many, or a class for an expanded clone.

j_call: TRBJ1-3
d_call: TRBD1
v_call: TRBV28
cdr3_length: 17
clone_size: once
cdr3_nt: TGTGCCAGCAGGAAGGCCGGGACAGGGCATCAAAAAAACACCATATATTTT
cdr3_aa: CASRKAGTGHQKNTIYF

j_call: TRBJ2-1
d_call: TRBD2
v_call: TRBV28
cdr3_length: 15
clone_size: once
cdr3_nt: TGTGCCAGCAGTTTTGTGCTAGCGGGAGTTAATGAGCAGTTCTTC
cdr3_aa: CASSFVLAGVNEQFF

j_call: TRBJ1-5
d_call: .
v_call: TRBV28
cdr3_length: 15
clone_size: .
cdr3_nt: TGTGCCAGCAGTTTGAATTCGGGGGTCGGTCAGCCCCAGCATTTT
cdr3_aa: CASSLNSGVGQPQHF

j_call: TRBJ2-2
d_call: .
v_call: TRBV19
cdr3_length: 15
clone_size: .
cdr3_nt: TGTGCCAGTAGTCCGCACAGGAGAAACACCGGGGAGCTGTTTTTT
cdr3_aa: CASSPHRRNTGELFF

j_call: TRBJ1-2
d_call: TRBD1
v_call: TRBV6-5
cdr3_length: 13
clone_size: .
cdr3_nt: TGTGCCAGCAGCAGCATGACAGGGATTGGCTACACCTTC
cdr3_aa: CASSSMTGIGYTF

j_call: TRBJ2-7
d_call: TRBD1
v_call: TRBV7-2
cdr3_length: 13
clone_size: .
cdr3_nt: TGTGCCAGCAGCTGGGACAGGGGGCGCGAGCAGTACTTC
cdr3_aa: CASSWDRGREQYF

j_call: TRBJ2-3
d_call: .
v_call: TRBV5-6
cdr3_length: 15
clone_size: .
cdr3_nt: TGTGCCAGCAACCAGGTGCCTACGGTTGCAGATACGCAGTATTTT
cdr3_aa: CASNQVPTVADTQYF

j_call: TRBJ2-3
d_call: .
v_call: TRBV15
cdr3_length: 17
clone_size: .
cdr3_nt: TGTGCCACCAGCAGAGATAAGACAAAGCGGGTCACAGATACGCAGTATTTT
cdr3_aa: CATSRDKTKRVTDTQYF

j_call: TRBJ2-7
d_call: .
v_call: TRBV28
cdr3_length: 14
clone_size: .
cdr3_nt: TGTGCCAGCAGTTTATACCCAGGGAACTACGAGCAGTACTTC
cdr3_aa: CASSLYPGNYEQYF

j_call: TRBJ2-7
d_call: TRBD1
v_call: TRBV5-1
cdr3_length: 14
clone_size: .
cdr3_nt: TGCGCCAGCAGCTCTTCCGGGACAGGCTACGAGCAGTACTTC
cdr3_aa: CASSSSGTGYEQYF

j_call: TRBJ2-7
d_call: TRBD1
v_call: TRBV19
cdr3_length: 15
clone_size: once
cdr3_nt: TGTGCCAGTAGTCTACCGGACAGGGACCCCTACGAGCAGTACTTC
cdr3_aa: CASSLPDRDPYEQYF

j_call: TRBJ2-1
d_call: TRBD2
v_call: TRBV4-1
cdr3_length: 16
clone_size: once
cdr3_nt: TGCGCCAGCAGCCAAGAGACAAGCGGGGGGGCGAATGAGCAGTTCTTC
cdr3_aa: CASSQETSGGANEQFF

j_call: TRBJ2-7
d_call: .
v_call: TRBV5-1
cdr3_length: 15
clone_size: .
cdr3_nt: TGCGCCAGCAGCTTGTCCGCGGAACTCTCCTACGAGCAGTACTTC
cdr3_aa: CASSLSAELSYEQYF

j_call: TRBJ2-7
d_call: .
v_call: TRBV5-4
cdr3_length: 15
clone_size: .
cdr3_nt: TGTGCCAGCAGCTTTGGAGGCGCCCGCTGGGACGAGCAGTACTTC
cdr3_aa: CASSFGGARWDEQYF

j_call: TRBJ2-3
d_call: TRBD2
v_call: TRBV23-1
cdr3_length: 16
clone_size: once
cdr3_nt: TGCGCCAGCAGTCAATCGACCCGACTAGCGTCAGATACGCAGTATTTT
cdr3_aa: CASSQSTRLASDTQYF

j_call: TRBJ1-1
d_call: .
v_call: TRBV7-3
cdr3_length: 15
clone_size: few
cdr3_nt: TGTGCCAGCAGCTTAATCGAACAGACGAACACTGAAGCTTTCTTT
cdr3_aa: CASSLIEQTNTEAFF

j_call: TRBJ2-1
d_call: .
v_call: TRBV11-2
cdr3_length: 15
clone_size: few
cdr3_nt: TGTGCCAGCAGCTTGTCCCCCAGCTCCTACAATGAGCAGTTCTTC
cdr3_aa: CASSLSPSSYNEQFF

j_call: TRBJ2-7
d_call: .
v_call: TRBV7-2
cdr3_length: 16
clone_size: few
cdr3_nt: TGTGCCAGCAGCCAGGGCAGGATCTTCGGGTCCTACGAGCAGTACTTC
cdr3_aa: CASSQGRIFGSYEQYF

j_call: TRBJ1-2
d_call: .
v_call: TRBV2
cdr3_length: 13
clone_size: .
cdr3_nt: TGTGCCAATAAGAGGCTTGTTTCGAATGGCTACACCTTC
cdr3_aa: CANKRLVSNGYTF

j_call: TRBJ1-5
d_call: .
v_call: TRBV7-9
cdr3_length: 13
clone_size: .
cdr3_nt: TGTGCCAGCAGCTTAGGGCCCTATCAGCCCCAGCATTTT
cdr3_aa: CASSLGPYQPQHF

j_call: TRBJ1-1
d_call: .
v_call: TRBV4-1
cdr3_length: 15
clone_size: .
cdr3_nt: TGCGCCAGCAGCCGAAAGACTCGGCGGGACACTGAAGCTTTCTTT
cdr3_aa: CASSRKTRRDTEAFF

j_call: TRBJ2-7
d_call: .
v_call: TRBV4-3
cdr3_length: 15
clone_size: few
cdr3_nt: TGCGCCAGCAGCCTCCGGGGCGGGGAACTCGACGAGCAGTACTTC
cdr3_aa: CASSLRGGELDEQYF

j_call: TRBJ1-5
d_call: .
v_call: TRBV28
cdr3_length: 14
clone_size: .
cdr3_nt: TGTGCCAGCAGGCGGAGGCAAGTCAATCAGCCCCAGCATTTT
cdr3_aa: CASRRRQVNQPQHF

j_call: TRBJ2-2
d_call: TRBD2
v_call: TRBV10-1
cdr3_length: 18
clone_size: .
cdr3_nt: TGCGCCAGTACCTCGAGACTAGCGGGAGGGCGAGCCACCGGGGAGCTGTTTTTT
cdr3_aa: CASTSRLAGGRATGELFF

j_call: TRBJ1-6
d_call: TRBD1
v_call: TRBV5-1
cdr3_length: 15
clone_size: once
cdr3_nt: TGCGCCAGCAGCTTGGAACCGGGACAGGTTTCACCCCTCCACTTT
cdr3_aa: CASSLEPGQVSPLHF

j_call: TRBJ1-5
d_call: .
v_call: TRBV9
cdr3_length: 15
clone_size: .
cdr3_nt: TGTGCCAGCAGCGTTGAGGGGGGGTTCGGTCAGCCCCAGCATTTT
cdr3_aa: CASSVEGGFGQPQHF

j_call: TRBJ2-7
d_call: .
v_call: TRBV6-5
cdr3_length: 11
clone_size: once
cdr3_nt: TGTGCCAGCGCCCGGGGGTACGAGCAGTACTTC
cdr3_aa: CASARGYEQYF

j_call: TRBJ2-6
d_call: .
v_call: TRBV4-3
cdr3_length: 16
clone_size: medium-sized
cdr3_nt: TGCGCCAGCAGCCAAGACGCGGGGTCTGGGGCCAACGTCCTGACTTTC
cdr3_aa: CASSQDAGSGANVLTF

j_call: TRBJ2-2
d_call: TRBD1
v_call: TRBV5-6
cdr3_length: 16
clone_size: once
cdr3_nt: TGTGCCAGCAGCCCGCCCGGACAGGCGAACACCGGGGAGCTGTTTTTT
cdr3_aa: CASSPPGQANTGELFF

j_call: TRBJ2-3
d_call: TRBD2
v_call: TRBV4-3
cdr3_length: 18
clone_size: .
cdr3_nt: TGCGCCAGCAGCCAAGATGCCCTGACTAGCGGGAGTAGAGATACGCAGTATTTT
cdr3_aa: CASSQDALTSGSRDTQYF

j_call: TRBJ2-7
d_call: .
v_call: TRBV19
cdr3_length: 15
clone_size: .
cdr3_nt: TGTGCCAGTAGTCCAGGCGTGGAGGCAACGTACGAGCAGTACTTC
cdr3_aa: CASSPGVEATYEQYF

j_call: TRBJ2-7
d_call: TRBD1
v_call: TRBV18
cdr3_length: 14
clone_size: .
cdr3_nt: TGTGCCAGCTCACCGGGACAGGGAGTTTACGAGCAGTACTTC
cdr3_aa: CASSPGQGVYEQYF

j_call: TRBJ2-7
d_call: .
v_call: TRBV11-2
cdr3_length: 11
clone_size: few
cdr3_nt: TGTGCCAGCAGCTCCAGCTACGAGCAGTACTTC
cdr3_aa: CASSSSYEQYF

j_call: TRBJ2-7
d_call: .
v_call: TRBV18
cdr3_length: 14
clone_size: few
cdr3_nt: TGTGCCAGCTCACCACCGGCAGGCGGGTACGAGCAGTACTTC
cdr3_aa: CASSPPAGGYEQYF

j_call: TRBJ2-3
d_call: .
v_call: TRBV25-1
cdr3_length: 12
clone_size: .
cdr3_nt: TGTGCCAGCAGTGAATCCTTCGGTACGCAGTATTTT
cdr3_aa: CASSESFGTQYF

j_call: TRBJ2-5
d_call: .
v_call: TRBV7-2
cdr3_length: 13
clone_size: .
cdr3_nt: TGTGCCAGCAGCTTAGGAGGCCCGGAGACCCAGTACTTC
cdr3_aa: CASSLGGPETQYF

j_call: TRBJ2-1
d_call: .
v_call: TRBV7-6
cdr3_length: 13
clone_size: .
cdr3_nt: TGTGCCAGCGGGACGCGGGAATACAATGAGCAGTTCTTC
cdr3_aa: CASGTREYNEQFF

j_call: TRBJ1-1
d_call: TRBD1
v_call: TRBV6-1
cdr3_length: 12
clone_size: .
cdr3_nt: TGTGCCAGCAGTGACAGGGGGCTCGAGGCTTTCTTT
cdr3_aa: CASSDRGLEAFF

j_call: TRBJ1-1
d_call: .
v_call: TRBV7-3
cdr3_length: 13
clone_size: .
cdr3_nt: TGTGCCAGCAGCTTGGCAGAGAACACTGAAGCTTTCTTT
cdr3_aa: CASSLAENTEAFF

j_call: TRBJ1-5
d_call: TRBD1
v_call: TRBV6-6
cdr3_length: 13
clone_size: .
cdr3_nt: TGTGCCAGCAGCCTACTGGGAACCGGGACAGGGCATTTT
cdr3_aa: CASSLLGTGTGHF

j_call: TRBJ2-7
d_call: .
v_call: TRBV6-5
cdr3_length: 14
clone_size: .
cdr3_nt: TGTGCCAGCAGTCGGACAGCCTTCCCCTACGAGCAGTACTTC
cdr3_aa: CASSRTAFPYEQYF

j_call: TRBJ2-1
d_call: TRBD2
v_call: TRBV4-1
cdr3_length: 15
clone_size: .
cdr3_nt: TGCGCCAGCAGCCTTCGGACTAGTCCCTCCAATGAGCAGTTCTTC
cdr3_aa: CASSLRTSPSNEQFF

j_call: TRBJ1-1
d_call: TRBD1
v_call: TRBV27
cdr3_length: 14
clone_size: few
cdr3_nt: TGTGCCAGCAGTAACCGACAGGGGAACACTGAAGCTTTCTTT
cdr3_aa: CASSNRQGNTEAFF